This TCR beta chain comes out of a study of blood T cell repertoires in COVID-19. About the research overall: T cells, B-cell-depleted T cells, or PBMCs provided the cDNA or gDNA that served as material.

Germline V gene lookup returns CDR1 LGHNA and CDR2 YSLEER. This CDR3 is 15 amino acids long. Trimming shortened V by 3 bases and J by 4 bases, and 14 bases separated the two germline ends. In the authors' methods: Reference gene primer amplification in the assay estimated nucleated cell counts. Data came from immunoSEQ multiplex PCR; TCRdb stores just in-frame clones and leaves some out. The V and J calls and clone size were taken over from that table, and D and trimming were inferred from the DNA. The table lists some 140,000 clones, 78% of them singletons. This receptor was identified in a man older than 75 with acute or convalescent COVID-19. The sample taken for sequencing was peripheral blood. The rearrangement uses TRBV4-3 and TRBJ2-3, with D possibly matching TRBD1 (6 bases). The CDR3 sequence: CASSQQGLYADTQYF. The CDR3 bases are TGCGCCAGCAGCCAGCAGGGGCTTTATGCAGATACGCAGTATTTT.